The 27 T cell receptor beta chains below all came from one sample that was sequenced in a study of graft-versus-host responses after intestinal transplantation. Sequenced by immunoSEQ multiplex PCR; TCRdb stores in-frame clones only, minus some. The table records under 20,000 clones, more than 85% of them present only once. The sequences come from PBMCs, collected 23 days after intestinal transplant. These TCRs come from a human patient who received an intestinal transplant, so some T cells may come from the graft donor.

This sequence joins TRBV4-1 and TRBJ2-5; D might be TRBD2 (6 bases). The V gene's germline CDR1 is MGHRA and CDR2 YSYEKL. V shed 3 bases and J shed 4 bases, with 15 bases lying between them. CDR3 length equals 15 residues. Here the CDR3 reads CASSHPAGPRETQYF. The CDR3 DNA sequence: TGCGCCAGCAGCCATCCTGCGGGGCCCCGAGAGACCCAGTACTTC.

This clone has a handful of counts. The chain combines TRBV6-5 with TRBJ2-2, with D unclear. Germline assignment: CDR1 MNHEY and CDR2 SVGAGI. Deletions cut 0 bases from V and 4 bases from J, with 0 bases between. This CDR3 has 12 amino acids. The chain's CDR3 is CASSYSTGELFF. CDR3 DNA sequence: TGTGCCAGCAGTTACTCCACCGGGGAGCTGTTTTTT.

This chain links TRBV6-1 with TRBJ2-1; perhaps TRBD1 as D (6 bases). There are 13 residues in the CDR3. Germline V gene sequence: CDR1 MNHNS, CDR2 SASEGT. The V end lost 5 bases, the J end lost 8 bases, and 13 bases lay between the germline ends. The DNA for the CDR3 is TGTGCCAGCAGTTGGGGGCGCACGGATGAGCAGTTCTTC. Translation gives CASSWGRTDEQFF.

The V gene is TRBV13, the J gene TRBJ2-1, with 8 bases aligning to TRBD2. Germline V gene lookup returns CDR1 PRHDT and CDR2 FYEKMQ (reference sequence). The CDR3 is 15 amino acids. V dropped 0 bases and J dropped 9; count of bases not matched to a gene: 7. The CDR3 nucleotides are TGTGCCAGCAGCTTAGGATCCAGCGGGAGTCGTGAGCAGTTCTTC. Translating it yields CASSLGSSGSREQFF. Full variable domain (missing parts from reference TRBV13 and TRBJ2-1): AAGVIQSPRHLIKEKRETATLKCYPIPRHDTVYWYQQGPGQDPQFLISFYEKMQSDKGSIPDRFSAQQFSDYHSELNMSSLELGDSALYFCASSLGSSGSREQFFGPGTRLTVL.

The V and J genes are TRBV7-9 and TRBJ2-2; 8 positions match TRBD1. CDR1 is SEHNR, CDR2 FQNEAQ, per germline (reference sequence). Trimming removed 5 bases from V and 1 base from J; junction bases left unmatched: 6. The CDR3 totals 16 residues. This chain's CDR3 is CASSATGTGNTGELFF. The DNA for the CDR3 is TGTGCCAGCAGCGCTACCGGGACAGGGAACACCGGGGAGCTGTTTTTT.

V is TRBV6-1 and J is TRBJ1-2; 8 positions match TRBD1. The CDR3 is 14 amino acids. Per germline, CDR1 MNHNS and CDR2 SASEGT. J was trimmed by 4 bases and V by 5 bases; bases with no gene match: 6. The CDR3 region has the DNA TGTGCCAGCAGTCCCGACAGGGGCGTCTATGGCTACACCTTC. It specifies CASSPDRGVYGYTF.

The chain uses TRBV9 and TRBJ2-3, with D perhaps given as TRBD1 or TRBD2 (5 bases each). V was cut by 4 bases and J by 2 bases, with 20 bases left in between. The CDR3 contains 17 residues. The germline gives CDR1 SGDLS, CDR2 YYNGEE. CDR3 sequence reads: CASSLGTGWGSTDTQYF. In nucleotides, the CDR3 is TGTGCCAGCAGCCTCGGGACGGGGTGGGGGTCCACAGATACGCAGTATTTT.

This chain uses TRBV2 with TRBJ1-2; D is uncertain. Germline assignment: CDR1 SNHLY and CDR2 FYNNEI. This CDR3 is 9 amino acids long. V was trimmed by 11 bases and J by 6 bases, leaving 7 bases between them. The CDR3, as DNA: TGTGCCTCGGGGAATGGCTACACCTTC. Protein sequence: CASGNGYTF.

The gene calls are TRBV28 and TRBJ1-3, with a possible D match to TRBD1 (5 bases). V lost 1 base and J 0 bases, leaving 16 bases between the germline ends. CDR1 and CDR2 (germline): MDHEN, SYDVKM. The CDR3 runs 18 residues. CDR3 in amino acids: CASSLFRLRAISGNTIYF. In nucleotides, the CDR3 is TGTGCCAGCAGTTTATTTCGACTCAGGGCTATCTCTGGAAACACCATATATTTT. Full variable domain (outside the CDR3, taken from reference TRBV28 and TRBJ1-3): DVKVTQSSRYLVKRTGEKVFLECVQDMDHENMFWYRQDPGLGLRLIYFSYDVKMKEKGDIPEGYSVSREKKERFSLILESASTNQTSMYLCASSLFRLRAISGNTIYFGEGSWLTVV.

This rearrangement joins TRBV4-1 to TRBJ2-7; D unresolved. V shed 0 bases and J shed 2 bases, with 8 bases lying between them. This CDR3 is 14 amino acids long. The germline CDR1 and CDR2 sequences are MGHRA and YSYEKL. The DNA of the CDR3 is TGCGCCAGCAGCCAAGAGTTAAGGGCCTACGAGCAGTACTTC. Protein: CASSQELRAYEQYF.

This clone was seen only once. V and J are TRBV6-5 and TRBJ1-1; D is unclear. Looked up from germline, CDR1 is MNHEY and CDR2 is SVGAGI. The CDR3 sequence is 12 residues long. V lost 5 bases and J lost 5, with 9 bases in between. The CDR3, as DNA: TGTGCCAGCAGTGCGGTAGGGACTGAAGCTTTCTTT. Its translation is CASSAVGTEAFF.

The CDR3, as DNA: TGTGCCAGCAGCTTAGCCGAGAGACCTCCCTCTGGCTACACCTTC. Amino acids: CASSLAERPPSGYTF. This chain links TRBV7-9 with TRBJ1-2, with D unclear. The CDR3 covers 15 residues. CDR1 SEHNR and CDR2 FQNEAQ come from the germline V gene (reference sequence). V shed 0 bases and J shed 7 bases, with 15 bases lying between them.

This chain links TRBV4-3 with TRBJ2-7; 16 bases are shared with TRBD2. V gave up 0 bases and J gave up 5 bases; unmatched junction bases: 7. The CDR3 loop spans 18 amino acids. The germline V gene encodes CDR1 LGHNA and CDR2 YSLEER. The CDR3 loop reads CASSQDGAGTSGRDEQYF. The CDR3 nucleotides are TGCGCCAGCAGCCAAGATGGGGCCGGGACTAGCGGGAGGGACGAGCAGTACTTC.

This chain uses TRBV2 with TRBJ2-7, with D tentatively TRBD1 (6 bases). Trimming removed 4 bases from V and 0 bases from J, with 10 bases in between. Germline CDR1 reads SNHLY; CDR2 reads FYNNEI. CDR3 size: 14 residues. The CDR3, as DNA: TGTGCCAGCAGTGGACAGGATAGCTCCTACGAGCAGTACTTC. Translation: CASSGQDSSYEQYF.

J is TRBJ2-7 and V is TRBV6-5, with D hard to call. Germline assignment: CDR1 MNHEY and CDR2 SVGAGI. V gave up 3 bases and J gave up 4 bases, with 10 bases separating them. The CDR3 length is 13 residues. CDR3 sequence reads: CASSYSNLYEQYF. CDR3 DNA: TGTGCCAGCAGTTATTCAAACCTGTACGAGCAGTACTTC.

The chain couples TRBV9 to TRBJ2-3; 7 positions agree with TRBD1. This CDR3 spans 15 amino acids. Per germline, CDR1 SGDLS and CDR2 YYNGEE. Trimming cost V 4 bases and J 3 bases; bases outside gene matches: 8. The CDR3 region is CASSPQDRLTDTQYF. CDR3 DNA: TGTGCCAGCAGCCCACAGGACAGGTTAACAGATACGCAGTATTTT.

The chain is built from TRBV4-1 and TRBJ2-7; TRBD1 might be the D (6 bases). The germline CDR1 and CDR2 sequences are MGHRA and YSYEKL. V lost 4 bases and J 4 bases, leaving 11 bases between the germline ends. The CDR3 totals 13 residues. The CDR3 coding sequence is TGCGCCAGCAGCCGCGGACAGCCATACGAGCAGTACTTC. It is translated as CASSRGQPYEQYF.

This chain links TRBV7-9 with TRBJ2-6, with 7 bases matching TRBD1. V lost 2 bases, J lost 0 bases, and 10 bases stayed unmatched. CDR1 is SEHNR, CDR2 FQNEAQ, per germline (reference sequence). The CDR3 is 19 amino acids. CDR3 in DNA: TGTGCCAGCAGCTTAAATAGACAGGGCCGGAACTCTGGGGCCAACGTCCTGACTTTC. It is translated as CASSLNRQGRNSGANVLTF.

This clone appeared once. This chain connects TRBV6-1 to TRBJ1-1; tentatively, D is TRBD1 (5 bases). The V and J ends lost 5 bases and 4 bases respectively, with 14 bases between them. The CDR3 spans 14 residues. The germline V gene has CDR1 MNHNS and CDR2 SASEGT. For the CDR3, the DNA is TGTGCCAGCAGTTCCTTGGCCGGGGGCACTGAAGCTTTCTTT. It is translated as CASSSLAGGTEAFF.

This sequence joins TRBV11-2 and TRBJ2-7; 8 bases match TRBD1. With V trimmed by 3 bases and J by 3 bases, 7 bases remained unmatched. Germline CDR1 SGHAT, CDR2 FQNNGV. The CDR3 spans 15 residues. The DNA for the CDR3 is TGTGCCAGCAGCTTTATTGGACAGGGACACTACGAGCAGTACTTC. This sequence encodes CASSFIGQGHYEQYF. Full variable domain (missing parts from reference TRBV11-2 and TRBJ2-7): EAGVAQSPRYKIIEKRQSVAFWCNPISGHATLYWYQQILGQGPKLLIQFQNNGVVDDSQLPKDRFSAERLKGVDSTLKIQPAKLEDSAVYLCASSFIGQGHYEQYFGPGTRLTVT.

A remark on this clone: A read error may account for a junction end that differs from germline. The chain carries TRBV27 and TRBJ1-5; D unresolved. The V gene's germline CDR1 is MNHEY and CDR2 SMNVEV (reference sequence). The CDR3 covers 14 residues. In nucleotides, the CDR3 is TGTGCCCGCAGTTTGGGCACTAGCAATCAGCCCCAGCATTTT. It yields the protein CARSLGTSNQPQHF.

The V call is TRBV9, the J call TRBJ2-7; the D is unclear. V lost 0 bases and J lost 3, with 13 bases in between. Germline V lookup: CDR1 SGDLS, CDR2 YYNGEE. The CDR3 extends over 15 amino acids. In nucleotides, the CDR3 is TGTGCCAGCAGCGTAGGGTTGGGCATCAACTACGAGCAGTACTTC. It specifies CASSVGLGINYEQYF.

This clone was seen a handful of times. The genes are TRBV6-1 and TRBJ1-2; D is uncertain. Germline V gives CDR1 MNHNS, CDR2 SASEGT. The ends were cut back, 1 base at V and 4 bases at J, with 13 bases in the middle. The CDR3 runs 15 residues. As DNA, the CDR3 is TGTGCCAGCAGTGAAGTAGAGCTTTGGGCCTATGGCTACACCTTC. Amino acid sequence: CASSEVELWAYGYTF.

The J gene is TRBJ2-7, the V gene TRBV27; 8 bases agree with TRBD1. This CDR3 has 16 residues. J gave up 4 bases and V 0 bases, and 8 bases lay outside the gene matches. CDR1 is MNHEY, CDR2 SMNVEV, per germline (reference sequence). CDR3 region: CASSLSQGTGAYEQYF. In nucleotides, the CDR3 is TGTGCCAGCAGTTTATCGCAAGGGACAGGCGCGTACGAGCAGTACTTC.

This clone was seen a single time. The chain employs TRBV6-1 and TRBJ1-5, with 7 positions matching TRBD1. CDR1 and CDR2 (germline): MNHNS, SASEGT. The V segment lost 6 bases and the J segment 2 bases; nucleotides outside the gene matches: 4. The CDR3 sequence is 14 residues long. CDR3 in amino acids: CASSFGQGNQPQHF. The CDR3 region has the DNA TGTGCCAGCAGCTTCGGACAGGGCAATCAGCCCCAGCATTTT.

In its sample, this clone was seen a few times. The V gene is TRBV7-9, the J gene TRBJ2-5; 12 bases agree with TRBD2. The V and J ends lost 0 bases and 1 base, in that order; junction bases with no gene match: 3. The CDR3 length is 17 residues. CDR1 is SEHNR and CDR2 is FQNEAQ in the germline V gene (reference sequence). The CDR3 region has the DNA TGTGCCAGCAGCTTAGCCAGGACTAGCGGGACCCAAGAGACCCAGTACTTC. It encodes CASSLARTSGTQETQYF.

The chain carries TRBV7-9 and TRBJ2-7; D could derive from TRBD1 or TRBD2 (5 bases each). Germline CDR1 reads SEHNR; CDR2 reads FQNEAQ (reference sequence). Trimming removed 0 bases from V and 5 bases from J, with 14 bases in between. CDR3 size: 15 residues. The CDR3 reads CASSLAGREFDEQYF. The CDR3 region has the DNA TGTGCCAGCAGCTTAGCGGGCAGGGAGTTCGACGAGCAGTACTTC. Full variable domain (outside the CDR3, taken from reference TRBV7-9 and TRBJ2-7): DTGVSQNPRHKITKRGQNVTFRCDPISEHNRLYWYRQTLGQGPEFLTYFQNEAQLEKSRLLSDRFSAERPKGSFSTLEIQRTEQGDSAMYLCASSLAGREFDEQYFGPGTRLTVT.